Listed here are 20 T cell receptor beta chains from one sample, sequenced in a study of shared T cell receptors in the human thymus. Measured with immunoSEQ multiplex PCR; TCRdb has only the in-frame clones, and not every one. The sample has 700,000 or so clones, 70% to 90% seen once. The data also belong to a second study, concerning human thymus T cells.

What was sequenced was thymocytes. These receptor sequences come from a girl less than two years old with a congenital heart defect.

V and J are TRBV4-2 and TRBJ1-5; tentatively, D is TRBD1 (6 bases). V was pared by 0 bases and J by 4 bases, with 13 bases between. From germline, CDR1 is LGHNA and CDR2 YNFKEQ. CDR3 length: 16 amino acids. CDR3 coding DNA: TGTGCCAGCAGCCAAGATTATCCCAGGGGAAATCAGCCCCAGCATTTT. It codes for CASSQDYPRGNQPQHF.

The J gene is TRBJ2-3, the V gene TRBV5-6; D is perhaps TRBD2 (6 bases). Trimming took off 2 bases at V and 5 bases at J, with 12 bases between the two ends. Germline V gives CDR1 SGHDT, CDR2 YYEEEE. The CDR3 spans 14 residues. This CDR3 is CASSFPLAKDTQYF. CDR3 DNA sequence: TGTGCCAGCAGCTTCCCACTAGCTAAAGATACGCAGTATTTT.

The rearrangement links TRBV28 to TRBJ1-6; 7 bases are shared with TRBD1. Germline V gene sequence: CDR1 MDHEN, CDR2 SYDVKM. This CDR3 is 17 amino acids long. V was pared by 6 bases and J by 5 bases, with 13 bases of the junction left unmatched. CDR3 coding DNA: TGTGCCAGCAGCCCAGGGGGTCGGGGGCCTGATAATTCACCCCTCCACTTT. Translating gives CASSPGGRGPDNSPLHF. The full variable domain, its missing parts supplied by reference TRBV28 and TRBJ1-6, is DVKVTQSSRYLVKRTGEKVFLECVQDMDHENMFWYRQDPGLGLRLIYFSYDVKMKEKGDIPEGYSVSREKKERFSLILESASTNQTSMYLCASSPGGRGPDNSPLHFGNGTRLTVT.

This clone was detected only a few times. The chain links TRBV5-4 to TRBJ2-7, with no clear D. The germline V and J ends were trimmed by 3 bases and 3 bases, with 13 bases remaining between them. The CDR3 consists of 14 residues. Germline lookup yields CDR1 SGHNT and CDR2 YYREEE (reference sequence). CDR3 sequence: CASSSILRVYEQYF. In DNA form, the CDR3 reads TGTGCCAGCAGCTCCATCCTTCGGGTCTACGAGCAGTACTTC.

A note on this clone: This CDR3 is also generated by other DNA sequences in the sample. CDR3 DNA: TGCGCCAGCAGCTTGGAAGCAGGCTATGGCTACACCTTC. Translation: CASSLEAGYGYTF. The chain is built from TRBV5-1 and TRBJ1-2; D unresolved. CDR1 SGHRS and CDR2 YFSETQ come from the germline V gene. With 0 bases removed from V and 4 bases from J, the gap between germline ends came to 7 bases. The CDR3 has 13 residues. Full variable domain (missing parts from reference TRBV5-1 and TRBJ1-2): KAGVTQTPRYLIKTRGQQVTLSCSPISGHRSVSWYQQTPGQGLQFLFEYFSETQRNKGNFPGRFSGRQFSNSRSEMNVSTLELGDSALYLCASSLEAGYGYTFGSGTRLTVV.

The rearrangement uses TRBV12-5 and TRBJ2-5; 7 bases align to TRBD1. CDR1 and CDR2 (germline): LGHNT, FRNRAP. V shed 6 bases and J 5 bases; nucleotides not matched to a gene: 9. CDR3 length: 14 residues. The CDR3 reads CASGQDRASETQYF. CDR3 bases: TGTGCTAGTGGGCAAGACAGGGCGTCGGAGACCCAGTACTTC.

This chain connects TRBV4-1 to TRBJ2-2; the match to TRBD1 covers 9 bases. Germline V CDR1 and CDR2: MGHRA, YSYEKL. The CDR3 totals 14 residues. J lost 3 bases, V lost 5 bases, and 1 base had no gene match. The CDR3 sequence: CASSGQGHTGELFF. CDR3 in DNA: TGCGCCAGCAGCGGACAGGGGCACACCGGGGAGCTGTTTTTT.

This sequence joins TRBV7-2 and TRBJ1-1, with 9 bases fitting TRBD1. Looked up from germline, CDR1 is SGHTA and CDR2 is FQGNSA. With V trimmed by 2 bases and J by 1 base, 8 bases remained unmatched. The CDR3 is 17 amino acids. As DNA, the CDR3 is TGTGCCAGCAGCTTATCCCGGACAGGGGATTCGAACACTGAAGCTTTCTTT. The encoded protein is CASSLSRTGDSNTEAFF.

This clone was seen more than once but under ten times. The chain recombines TRBV4-1 with TRBJ1-2; D is undetermined. Germline V gene lookup returns CDR1 MGHRA and CDR2 YSYEKL. V lost 1 base and J 6 bases, leaving 3 bases between the germline ends. The CDR3 length is 11 residues. In DNA form, the CDR3 reads TGCGCCAGCAGCCAAGCGGATGGCTACACCTTC. This encodes CASSQADGYTF.

The rearrangement joins TRBV30 to TRBJ2-3, with 13 bases identical to TRBD2. CDR3 length equals 15 residues. The germline CDR1 and CDR2 sequences are GTSNPN and SVGIG (reference sequence). Germline trimming cut 0 bases from V and 5 bases from J; bases unmatched to any gene: 2. The CDR3 loop is CAWSVLAGGLDTQYF. CDR3 sequence (DNA): TGTGCCTGGAGTGTACTAGCGGGGGGGTTAGATACGCAGTATTTT.

This sequence joins TRBV5-5 and TRBJ1-1; the match to TRBD1 covers 8 bases. The CDR3 is 14 amino acids. Germline values: CDR1 SGHKS, CDR2 YYEKEE (reference sequence). Trimming removed 5 bases from V and 1 base from J; junction bases left unmatched: 4. The CDR3 loop reads CASRQGQGNTEAFF. In nucleotides, the CDR3 is TGTGCCAGCAGACAAGGACAGGGGAACACTGAAGCTTTCTTT. Full variable domain (outside the CDR3, taken from reference TRBV5-5 and TRBJ1-1): DAGVTQSPTHLIKTRGQQVTLRCSPISGHKSVSWYQQVLGQGPQFIFQYYEKEERGRGNFPDRFSARQFPNYSSELNVNALLLGDSALYLCASRQGQGNTEAFFGQGTRLTVV.

The chain joins TRBV10-3 to TRBJ2-7, with 7 bases identical to TRBD1. After removal of 7 bases from V and 2 bases from J, the junction contained 11 bases not matched to a gene. This CDR3 is 15 amino acids long. Per the germline V gene, CDR1 is ENHRY and CDR2 is SYGVKD. The CDR3 protein is CAITSADRVAYEQYF. Here the CDR3 DNA reads TGTGCCATCACCTCTGCCGACAGGGTTGCCTACGAGCAGTACTTC.

The chain combines TRBV2 with TRBJ2-5; TRBD1 matches 9 bases. CDR3 size: 15 residues. CDR1 is SNHLY and CDR2 is FYNNEI in the germline V gene. Trimming took 7 bases from V and 5 from J; bases not matched to a gene: 11. The CDR3 spells CASNRSGQGGETQYF. As DNA, the CDR3 is TGTGCCAGCAACAGATCGGGACAGGGAGGCGAGACCCAGTACTTC.

V and J are TRBV7-2 and TRBJ1-1; D perhaps matches TRBD1 (5 bases). The CDR3 length is 12 residues. Trimming took 1 base from V and 11 from J, leaving 11 bases between them. The germline V gene encodes CDR1 SGHTA and CDR2 FQGNSA. CDR3 loop: CASSLVDIRAFF. CDR3 in DNA: TGTGCCAGCAGCTTAGTGGACATACGGGCTTTCTTT.

The CDR3 coding sequence is TGTGCCATCAGTGAGAGTCAGTACACTGAAGCTTTCTTT. The encoded protein is CAISESQYTEAFF. The chain carries TRBV10-3 and TRBJ1-1; D is unclear. V was cut by 2 bases and J by 3 bases, with 7 bases left in between. CDR3 length: 13 residues. The germline gives CDR1 ENHRY, CDR2 SYGVKD.

Notes on this clone: At the DNA level, this CDR3 is encoded by other sequences in the same sample as well. The genes are TRBV9 and TRBJ1-1; possibly TRBD1 for D (6 bases). The ends were cut back, 3 bases at V and 1 base at J, with 7 bases in the middle. Looked up from germline, CDR1 is SGDLS and CDR2 is YYNGEE. This CDR3 has 13 amino acids. In nucleotides, the CDR3 is TGTGCCAGCAGCGCCAGGGGGAACACTGAAGCTTTCTTT. Amino acids: CASSARGNTEAFF.

The rearrangement joins TRBV25-1 to TRBJ1-4, with TRBD1 as a possible D gene (5 bases). Germline lookup yields CDR1 MGHDK and CDR2 SYGVNS. V was clipped by 1 base and J by 6 bases, with 15 bases between them. This CDR3 has 16 residues. CDR3 nucleotides: TGTGCCAGCAGTGAATTTACAGGCCGCGAGGATGAAAAACTGTTTTTT. Encoded protein: CASSEFTGREDEKLFF.

The chain employs TRBV5-6 and TRBJ2-1; D possibly corresponds to TRBD1 (6 bases). Germline CDR1 and CDR2: SGHDT and YYEEEE. V shed 3 bases and J shed 4 bases, with 14 bases lying between them. The CDR3 runs to 15 residues. The CDR3 DNA reads TGTGCCAGCAGCTACCAGGGGACCACTTACAATGAGCAGTTCTTC. Translation gives CASSYQGTTYNEQFF.

CDR3 in DNA: TGTGCCACCAGCAGAGAAGACACCCACACTGAAGCTTTCTTT. Amino acid sequence: CATSREDTHTEAFF. The V and J genes are TRBV15 and TRBJ1-1; D gene unclear. The length of the CDR3 is 14 residues. V lost 0 bases and J 3 bases, leaving 8 bases between the germline ends. In germline, CDR1 is LNHNV, CDR2 YYDKDF (reference sequence).

The chain joins TRBV4-3 to TRBJ2-1; 8 bases match TRBD1. The junction had 3 bases not matched to a gene; V was cut back by 3 bases and J by 2 bases. Germline values: CDR1 LGHNA, CDR2 YSLEER. The CDR3 covers 15 residues. The CDR3 coding sequence is TGCGCCAGCAGCCAGGGCAGGGGGCCCTACAATGAGCAGTTCTTC. Its translation: CASSQGRGPYNEQFF.